This T cell receptor (beta chain) came from a study of OX40 agonist ivuxolimab in advanced cancers. Across the whole study: Under the entry rules, prior anti-PD-1, anti-PD-L1 or anti-CTLA-4 therapy was allowed, and roughly 41% had some.

On this clone: No antigen is known for it.

Study conclusions and caveats: Determination of antigen specificity was not performed for the expanded peripheral T cells. CD4+ and CD8+ T cells in blood underwent clonal expansion by week 6 at 0.1 to 3.0 mg/kg.

The V segment lost 4 bases and the J segment 3 bases; nucleotides outside the gene matches: 9. CDR3 length: 16 amino acids. CDR1 and CDR2 (germline): LGHNA, YSLEER. The method was immunoSEQ multiplex PCR; TCRdb's version includes in-frame clones alone and lacks a portion of them. The sample shows about 77,000 clones, over 85% of them seen only once. This rearrangement joins TRBV4-3 to TRBJ2-7; TRBD1 agrees at 10 bases. The clonotype comes from an adult with an advanced solid tumor such as melanoma, head and neck, liver or kidney cancer. Sequences were derived from CD4+ or CD8+ T cells sorted from blood, sampled in a trial of the OX40 agonist ivuxolimab. The CDR3 region has the DNA TGCGCCAGCAGCCCTGGGACAGGGGAAGGAATCTACGAGCAGTACTTC. It yields the protein CASSPGTGEGIYEQYF.